Shown below are 16 T cell receptor beta chains from a single sample sequenced in a study of T cells in Graves' hyperthyroidism and ophthalmopathy (dated by TCRdb to the late 2010s). The library was built by means of multiplex PCR. TCRdb records Illumina HiSeq 2000 as the sequencer. The TCR beta CDR3 regions were amplified from RNA transcripts. The TCR CDR3 was subjected to a first round of RT-PCR using the HTBI primer set and the Qiagen OneStep RT-PCR kit. Through fastp at Q25 and MiXCR, TCRdb rebuilt clones from the public reads, retaining in-frame beta chains. One record per CDR3 amino acid sequence lists the most common genes and DNA. The table for this sample lists around 190,000 distinct CDR3 sequences; roughly a sixth of them were counted only once. The top ten clonotypes cover about 56% of the sample. Sequenced input: blood. The source of these receptors is a woman in her fifties or sixties with Graves' hyperthyroidism.

This clonotype was detected many times. The chain combines TRBV10-1 with TRBJ2-7, with 8 positions matching TRBD1. The CDR3 consists of 19 residues. V was pared by 6 bases and J by 0 bases, with 19 bases of the junction left unmatched. Germline V gene sequence: CDR1 WNHNN, CDR2 SYGVQD (reference sequence). CDR3 in amino acids: CASSRDRPLAAGRSYEQYF. The DNA of the CDR3 is TGCGCCAGCAGCAGGGACAGGCCGCTGGCGGCGGGACGCTCCTACGAGCAGTACTTC.

This clonotype was counted at least ten times. The chain combines TRBV11-3 with TRBJ2-3; D gene uncertain. The CDR3 has 13 residues. Germline lookup yields CDR1 SGHNT and CDR2 YENEEA. V lost 1 base, J lost 3 bases, and 5 bases lay in between. The CDR3 sequence: CASSLVPTDTQYF. The CDR3 DNA reads as TGTGCCAGCAGCTTAGTTCCGACAGATACGCAGTATTTT.

This clonotype was observed many times. The gene calls are TRBV30 and TRBJ1-5, with 7 bases identical to TRBD1. The CDR3 sequence is 14 residues long. The V gene's germline CDR1 is GTSNPN and CDR2 SVGIG (reference sequence). Losses at the gene ends were 5 bases for V and 4 bases for J; bases not matched to a gene: 8. CDR3 coding DNA: TGTGCCTGGGATGGGGGACAGCCAAATCAGCCCCAGCATTTT. Its translation is CAWDGGQPNQPQHF. The variable domain in full, with the rest retrieved from reference TRBV30 and TRBJ1-5, is SQTIHQWPATLVQPVGSPLSLECTVEGTSNPNLYWYRQAAGRGLQLLFYSVGIGQISSEVPQNLSASRPQDRQFILSSKKLLLSDSGFYLCAWDGGQPNQPQHFGDGTRLSIL.

This clonotype was found many times. This chain's CDR3 is CASSWGLGREGFYNEQFF. In DNA, the CDR3 is TGTGCCAGCAGCTGGGGGCTGGGGAGGGAGGGCTTCTACAATGAGCAGTTCTTC. The chain is built from TRBV11-3 and TRBJ2-1; D is perhaps TRBD2 (7 bases). Germline CDR1 SGHNT, CDR2 YENEEA. The CDR3 totals 18 residues. V lost 4 bases, J lost 3 bases, and 22 bases lay in between.

In this sample, this clonotype turned up many times. CDR3 DNA: TGTGCCAGCAGTGGAAACACCATATATTTT. Its protein product is CASSGNTIYF. The rearrangement links TRBV28 to TRBJ1-3; D not resolved. The V end was cut by 5 bases, the J end by 4 bases, with 0 bases between. Germline V gene data show CDR1 as MDHEN and CDR2 as SYDVKM. The CDR3 loop spans 10 amino acids. Full variable domain (remainder filled in from reference TRBV28 and TRBJ1-3): DVKVTQSSRYLVKRTGEKVFLECVQDMDHENMFWYRQDPGLGLRLIYFSYDVKMKEKGDIPEGYSVSREKKERFSLILESASTNQTSMYLCASSGNTIYFGEGSWLTVV.

This clonotype was seen many times. The gene calls are TRBV11-2 and TRBJ1-5, with D unclear. CDR1 and CDR2 from the germline V gene are SGHAT and FQNNGV. This CDR3 has 15 residues. Trimming pared 1 base from V and 1 base from J, leaving 8 bases between. The CDR3: CASSLGTFSNQPQHF. CDR3 nucleotides: TGTGCCAGCAGCTTAGGGACCTTCAGCAATCAGCCCCAGCATTTT.

This clonotype was recorded at least ten times. This sequence joins TRBV5-1 and TRBJ1-1; TRBD1 matches at 10 bases. This CDR3 has 14 amino acids. The V gene's germline CDR1 is SGHRS and CDR2 YFSETQ. V lost 2 bases, J lost 6 bases, and 4 bases stayed unmatched. The CDR3 sequence: CASSFGDRGPEAFF. The CDR3 nucleotides are TGCGCCAGCAGCTTCGGGGACAGGGGTCCTGAAGCTTTCTTT.

The CDR3 region has the DNA TGTGCCAGCAGACTCAGACAGGGGGATTCACCCCTCCACTTT. It yields the protein CASRLRQGDSPLHF. V and J are TRBV6-1 and TRBJ1-6, with 9 positions matching TRBD1. The CDR3 has 14 residues. Germline CDR1 is MNHNS and CDR2 is SASEGT. V lost 6 bases to trimming and J lost 8 bases; unmatched junction nucleotides: 5.

At least ten counts were recorded for this clonotype. The V call is TRBV10-3, the J call TRBJ2-5, with TRBD2 identical over 8 bases. This CDR3 has 15 residues. Germline assignment: CDR1 ENHRY and CDR2 SYGVKD. The ends lost 0 bases at V and 2 bases at J; junction bases unmatched: 2. The CDR3, as DNA: TGTGCCATCAGTGAGTCGTTAGCGGGACAAGAGACCCAGTACTTC. Protein product: CAISESLAGQETQYF.

This clonotype has ten or more counts. This chain connects TRBV7-3 to TRBJ2-5; D is possibly TRBD2 (6 bases). Trimming removed 0 bases at V and 3 bases at J, with 8 bases between. The germline CDR1 and CDR2 sequences are SGHTA and FQGTGA. CDR3 size: 14 residues. The CDR3 reads CASSLTGEEETQYF. As DNA, the CDR3 is TGTGCCAGCAGCTTAACAGGGGAGGAAGAGACCCAGTACTTC.

As to this clonotype: A read error may be the cause here, since a much bigger clone is one base away. J is TRBJ2-7 and V is TRBV3-1, with 9 bases fitting TRBD2. The ends lost 4 bases at V and 4 bases at J; junction bases unmatched: 14. CDR1 and CDR2 from the germline V gene are LGHDT and YNNKEL (reference sequence). The CDR3 consists of 17 residues. The CDR3 region is CASSPPPGASGKYEQYF. The CDR3 DNA sequence: TGTGCCAGCAGCCCTCCTCCAGGGGCTAGCGGGAAATACGAGCAGTACTTC.

This clonotype was detected a few times. The V gene is TRBV5-4, the J gene TRBJ1-2; a possible D gene is TRBD1 (6 bases). V lost 1 base and J 5 bases, leaving 18 bases between the germline ends. CDR1 is SGHNT, CDR2 YYREEE, per germline (reference sequence). The CDR3 covers 16 residues. DNA for the CDR3: TGTGCCAGCAGCTTGCCTGGACAGCCGACTTTTTATGGCTACACCTTC. This codes for CASSLPGQPTFYGYTF.

The V and J genes are TRBV20-1 and TRBJ2-3, with TRBD1 matching over 10 bases. The CDR3 runs 17 residues. J gave up 2 bases and V 5 bases, and 13 bases lay outside the gene matches. Germline V gives CDR1 DFQATT, CDR2 SNEGSKA (reference sequence). The CDR3, as DNA: TGCAGTGCTCGCCGGGACAGGGGCCTCCGTCACACAGATACGCAGTATTTT. Amino acids: CSARRDRGLRHTDTQYF.

This clonotype showed up just a few times. This chain connects TRBV20-1 to TRBJ2-7, with 11 bases identical to TRBD2. Germline loops: CDR1 DFQATT, CDR2 SNEGSKA (reference sequence). This CDR3 has 16 amino acids. The J segment lost 3 bases and the V segment lost 1 base, leaving 8 bases of the junction unmatched. The CDR3 region has the DNA TGCAGTGCTAGAGCCGCCGGGACTAGCGGTTACTACGAGCAGTACTTC. Its protein is CSARAAGTSGYYEQYF.

This clonotype was observed a handful of times. The chain combines TRBV29-1 with TRBJ2-7, with unresolved D. Germline lookup yields CDR1 SQVTM and CDR2 ANQGSEA. Trimming left V 3 bases short and J 2 bases short, with 11 bases between. CDR3 length: 13 amino acids. CDR3: CSVDVGTTYEQYF. The CDR3 DNA reads as TGCAGCGTTGATGTAGGAACAACCTACGAGCAGTACTTC.

This clonotype has a handful of counts. The chain links TRBV7-3 to TRBJ2-1, with TRBD1 identical over 7 bases. The CDR3 consists of 15 residues. With V trimmed by 5 bases and J by 6 bases, 10 bases remained unmatched. The germline gives CDR1 SGHTA, CDR2 FQGTGA. CDR3: CASSQRPDRLNEQFF. The CDR3 nucleotides are TGTGCCAGCAGCCAAAGGCCGGACAGGCTCAATGAGCAGTTCTTC.